Below, one TCR beta chain is given with its context. What it binds is not known. It was with 60 Vbeta and 13 Jbeta primers that the PCR ran. Original methodology: Later, roughly 77 million unique TCR beta chains were counted in an analysis, and some 9.9 million of them were shared. Using immunoSEQ multiplex PCR, the repertoire was profiled, and TCRdb retains in-frame clones only, with some absent. V, J and clone size reflect that table, while D and trimming were determined from the DNA. Of about 160,000 clones listed, about three quarters are singletons. As for the donors, each was a healthy bone marrow donor. At collection, donors were nominally healthy, but unrecorded immune exposures were probable. The data were obtained in a study of cytomegalovirus exposure and HLA in healthy donors. Whole-study findings and limits: Later analysis identified several of the most significant clusters that appeared linked to common viral pathogens.

V lost 2 bases and J lost 0, with 6 bases in between. CDR1 and CDR2 from the germline V gene are SGHVS and FNYEAQ. This CDR3 is 14 amino acids long. Sequencing was done on a sample of PBMCs. The chain links TRBV7-6 to TRBJ2-3, with D unresolved. The receptor was derived from a woman aged 40 to 55 in good health and CMV-seropositive. CDR3 sequence reads: CASSLQRSTDTQYF. The CDR3 DNA sequence: TGTGCCAGCAGCTTACAGCGTAGCACAGATACGCAGTATTTT.